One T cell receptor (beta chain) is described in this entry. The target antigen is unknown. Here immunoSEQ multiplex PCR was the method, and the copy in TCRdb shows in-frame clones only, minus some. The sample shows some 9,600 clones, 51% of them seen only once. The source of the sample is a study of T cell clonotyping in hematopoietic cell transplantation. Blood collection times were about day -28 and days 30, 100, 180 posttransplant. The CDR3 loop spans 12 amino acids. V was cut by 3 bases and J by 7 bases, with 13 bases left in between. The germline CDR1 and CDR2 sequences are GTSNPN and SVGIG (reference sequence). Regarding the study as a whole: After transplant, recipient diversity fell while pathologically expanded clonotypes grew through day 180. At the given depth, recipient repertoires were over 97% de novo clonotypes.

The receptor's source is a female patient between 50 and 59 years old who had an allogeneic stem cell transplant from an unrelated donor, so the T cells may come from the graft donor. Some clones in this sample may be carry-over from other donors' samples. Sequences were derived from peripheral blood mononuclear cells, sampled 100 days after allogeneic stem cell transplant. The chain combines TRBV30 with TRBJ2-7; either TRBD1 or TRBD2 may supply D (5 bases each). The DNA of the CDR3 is TGTGCCTGGAGATCGAGGGGTCAGGAGCAGTACTTC. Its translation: CAWRSRGQEQYF. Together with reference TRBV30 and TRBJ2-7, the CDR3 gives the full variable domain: SQTIHQWPATLVQPVGSPLSLECTVEGTSNPNLYWYRQAAGRGLQLLFYSVGIGQISSEVPQNLSASRPQDRQFILSSKKLLLSDSGFYLCAWRSRGQEQYFGPGTRLTVT.